These T cell receptor beta chains were read from a single sample in a study of cytomegalovirus exposure and HLA in healthy donors. The data were produced by immunoSEQ multiplex PCR, yet TCRdb's version contains in-frame clones alone and is incomplete. This sample has roughly 150,000 clones, with roughly 70% found just once. Sequenced input: PBMCs. All receptors derive from a male donor in good health and CMV-seronegative. The CDR3 runs from the conserved cysteine through the conserved F or W. D genes are given only for firm matches. The listing skips clone size in some rows; elsewhere it reads once, few, many or a size class.

abundance: NA
d_gene: NA
v_gene: TRBV23-1
len: 15
j_gene: TRBJ1-4
CDR3nt: TGCGCCAGCAGTCAAGGGGAAGGGCAGGGTGAAAAACTGTTTTTT
CDR3aa: CASSQGEGQGEKLFF

abundance: few
d_gene: TRBD1
v_gene: TRBV28
len: 11
j_gene: TRBJ2-1
CDR3nt: TGTGCCAGCAGTTTCCGGGACAGTAAGTTCTTC
CDR3aa: CASSFRDSKFF

abundance: NA
d_gene: NA
v_gene: TRBV28
len: 16
j_gene: TRBJ1-2
CDR3nt: TGTGCCAGCAGTGTAACGGGCGGGAGGCGGGCCTATGGCTACACCTTC
CDR3aa: CASSVTGGRRAYGYTF

abundance: NA
d_gene: NA
v_gene: TRBV4-3
len: 15
j_gene: TRBJ2-7
CDR3nt: TGCGCCAGCAGCCAAGGACTAGGGACAGCCTACGAGCAGTACTTC
CDR3aa: CASSQGLGTAYEQYF

abundance: NA
d_gene: NA
v_gene: TRBV11-3
len: 14
j_gene: TRBJ1-1
CDR3nt: TGTGCCAGCAGCCAGGACAGTCTGAACACTGAAGCTTTCTTT
CDR3aa: CASSQDSLNTEAFF

abundance: NA
d_gene: NA
v_gene: TRBV28
len: 15
j_gene: TRBJ1-2
CDR3nt: TGTGCCAGCAGTTCCGAGGGGGTGGGGATCTATGGCTACACCTTC
CDR3aa: CASSSEGVGIYGYTF

abundance: NA
d_gene: NA
v_gene: TRBV19
len: 15
j_gene: TRBJ1-1
CDR3nt: TGTGCCAGTAGGATTGCAGGGGCCGGTCCGACTGAAGCTTTCTTT
CDR3aa: CASRIAGAGPTEAFF

abundance: NA
d_gene: TRBD1
v_gene: TRBV27
len: 17
j_gene: TRBJ1-1
CDR3nt: TGTGCCAGCAGTTCAGTAGGACAGGGGGCCGGAGGCACTGAAGCTTTCTTT
CDR3aa: CASSSVGQGAGGTEAFF

abundance: once
d_gene: NA
v_gene: TRBV7-8
len: 15
j_gene: TRBJ1-5
CDR3nt: TGTGCCAGCAGCGGAGGGGGGGGAGGAGGTCAGCCCCAGCATTTT
CDR3aa: CASSGGGGGGQPQHF

abundance: NA
d_gene: NA
v_gene: TRBV6-5
len: 15
j_gene: TRBJ2-1
CDR3nt: TGTGCCAGCAGTCTGGCGGAGGCCTCCTACAATGAGCAGTTCTTC
CDR3aa: CASSLAEASYNEQFF

abundance: NA
d_gene: TRBD2
v_gene: TRBV28
len: 17
j_gene: TRBJ2-1
CDR3nt: TGTGCCAGCAGTCCAACGAAGCGGGAGAGGTTGTATAATGAGCAGTTCTTC
CDR3aa: CASSPTKRERLYNEQFF

abundance: few
d_gene: TRBD1
v_gene: TRBV7-8
len: 15
j_gene: TRBJ1-5
CDR3nt: TGTGCCAGCAGCCCCGGACAGGGTCGGAATCAGCCCCAGCATTTT
CDR3aa: CASSPGQGRNQPQHF

abundance: NA
d_gene: NA
v_gene: TRBV6-6
len: 15
j_gene: TRBJ2-2
CDR3nt: TGTGCCAGCAGCCCCCCGAGGGGGGGGACCGGGGAGCTGTTTTTT
CDR3aa: CASSPPRGGTGELFF

abundance: NA
d_gene: NA
v_gene: TRBV18
len: 16
j_gene: TRBJ1-3
CDR3nt: TGTGCCAGCTCACCAGGGCCTTCACTCTCTGGAAACACCATATATTTT
CDR3aa: CASSPGPSLSGNTIYF

abundance: NA
d_gene: NA
v_gene: TRBV19
len: 15
j_gene: TRBJ2-1
CDR3nt: TGTGCCAGTAGTATAGACAGGTCCTCCCATAATGAGCAGTTCTTC
CDR3aa: CASSIDRSSHNEQFF

abundance: NA
d_gene: NA
v_gene: TRBV7-9
len: 16
j_gene: TRBJ2-6
CDR3nt: TGTGCCAGCAGCTTAAGGCACTACTCTGGGGCCAACGTCCTGACTTTC
CDR3aa: CASSLRHYSGANVLTF

abundance: NA
d_gene: NA
v_gene: TRBV5-6
len: 16
j_gene: TRBJ2-4
CDR3nt: TGTGCCAGCAGCTTGCCGGGTACGCTAGCCAAAAACATTCAGTACTTC
CDR3aa: CASSLPGTLAKNIQYF

abundance: NA
d_gene: TRBD1
v_gene: TRBV18
len: 15
j_gene: TRBJ2-7
CDR3nt: TGTGCCAGCTCATTAGGACAGGGGTTCCCCTACGAGCAGTACTTC
CDR3aa: CASSLGQGFPYEQYF

abundance: NA
d_gene: TRBD2
v_gene: TRBV6-6
len: 16
j_gene: TRBJ2-1
CDR3nt: TGTGCCAGCAGTTACCCCCAGCGGGAGTCCGGCAATGAGCAGTTCTTC
CDR3aa: CASSYPQRESGNEQFF

abundance: NA
d_gene: NA
v_gene: TRBV30
len: 17
j_gene: TRBJ2-7
CDR3nt: TGTGCCTGGAGTGTTCGGAACAGTCCCTTTGGGTCCTACGAGCAGTACTTC
CDR3aa: CAWSVRNSPFGSYEQYF

abundance: NA
d_gene: TRBD2
v_gene: TRBV19
len: 15
j_gene: TRBJ2-7
CDR3nt: TGTGCCAGTAGCCCTGGGACTAGCGGAACCTACGAGCAGTACTTC
CDR3aa: CASSPGTSGTYEQYF

abundance: once
d_gene: TRBD1
v_gene: TRBV6-1
len: 14
j_gene: TRBJ2-1
CDR3nt: TGTGCCAGCAGTGAAGTGGCAGGGGGTACTGAGCAGTTCTTC
CDR3aa: CASSEVAGGTEQFF

abundance: many
d_gene: NA
v_gene: TRBV6-5
len: 13
j_gene: TRBJ1-1
CDR3nt: TGTGCCAGCAGTATTCAGGAGAACACTGAAGCTTTCTTT
CDR3aa: CASSIQENTEAFF

abundance: NA
d_gene: NA
v_gene: TRBV29-1
len: 14
j_gene: TRBJ1-1
CDR3nt: TGCAGCAGCTCGGGAGGACTTACGAACACTGAAGCTTTCTTT
CDR3aa: CSSSGGLTNTEAFF

abundance: NA
d_gene: TRBD2
v_gene: TRBV28
len: 17
j_gene: TRBJ2-3
CDR3nt: TGTGCCAGCAGTCTGTTCGGGCGGGAGGGGAGCACAGATACGCAGTATTTT
CDR3aa: CASSLFGREGSTDTQYF

abundance: NA
d_gene: TRBD1
v_gene: TRBV7-6
len: 14
j_gene: TRBJ2-1
CDR3nt: TGTGCCAGCAGCCCTCGACAGGGGGCAGGTGAGCAGTTCTTC
CDR3aa: CASSPRQGAGEQFF

abundance: NA
d_gene: NA
v_gene: TRBV7-2
len: 14
j_gene: TRBJ2-3
CDR3nt: TGTGCCAGCAGCTTAGGACTTCGCACAGATACGCAGTATTTT
CDR3aa: CASSLGLRTDTQYF

abundance: NA
d_gene: NA
v_gene: TRBV29-1
len: 15
j_gene: TRBJ2-3
CDR3nt: TGCAGCGCCCTTAGTAAACGGTGGAGCACAGATACGCAGTATTTT
CDR3aa: CSALSKRWSTDTQYF

abundance: NA
d_gene: TRBD1
v_gene: TRBV30
len: 13
j_gene: TRBJ2-2
CDR3nt: TGTGCCTGTGACACAGGGGCCCCCGGGGAGCTGTTTTTT
CDR3aa: CACDTGAPGELFF

abundance: few
d_gene: TRBD2
v_gene: TRBV7-9
len: 15
j_gene: TRBJ2-1
CDR3nt: TGTGCCAGCAGCTTAGGTAGCGGGCCCCTAAATGAGCAGTTCTTC
CDR3aa: CASSLGSGPLNEQFF

abundance: NA
d_gene: NA
v_gene: TRBV5-4
len: 15
j_gene: TRBJ2-6
CDR3nt: TGTGCCAGCAGCTATAGAAGCTCTGGGGCCAACGTCCTGACTTTC
CDR3aa: CASSYRSSGANVLTF

abundance: NA
d_gene: NA
v_gene: TRBV5-4
len: 14
j_gene: TRBJ2-7
CDR3nt: TGTGCCAGCAGCTTGGGACCCCCAACAGCCGAGCAGTACTTC
CDR3aa: CASSLGPPTAEQYF

abundance: NA
d_gene: NA
v_gene: TRBV2
len: 13
j_gene: TRBJ1-6
CDR3nt: TGTGCCAGCAGGGACCAGGGCGAGGGGGCCCTCCACTTT
CDR3aa: CASRDQGEGALHF

abundance: NA
d_gene: NA
v_gene: TRBV28
len: 12
j_gene: TRBJ2-7
CDR3nt: TGTGCCAGCACCTCCGCGGGCTACGAGCAGTACTTC
CDR3aa: CASTSAGYEQYF

abundance: NA
d_gene: NA
v_gene: TRBV5-1
len: 16
j_gene: TRBJ2-2
CDR3nt: TGCGCCAGCAGCTTCGGTCGGGACACGAACACCGGGGAGCTGTTTTTT
CDR3aa: CASSFGRDTNTGELFF

abundance: NA
d_gene: TRBD1
v_gene: TRBV6-6
len: 15
j_gene: TRBJ2-5
CDR3nt: TGTGCCAGCAGGGGACAGGCAGGGGAGGCGGAGACCCAGTACTTC
CDR3aa: CASRGQAGEAETQYF

abundance: NA
d_gene: TRBD2
v_gene: TRBV7-2
len: 16
j_gene: TRBJ2-7
CDR3nt: TGTGCCAGCAGCTCAAATATAGCGGGAGGGGGCGGCGAGCAGTACTTC
CDR3aa: CASSSNIAGGGGEQYF

abundance: NA
d_gene: NA
v_gene: TRBV29-1
len: 15
j_gene: TRBJ1-2
CDR3nt: TGCAGCCCTAAGAGGGCTACAGGGTCTGACTATGGCTACACCTTC
CDR3aa: CSPKRATGSDYGYTF

abundance: few
d_gene: TRBD1
v_gene: TRBV6-6
len: 12
j_gene: TRBJ1-5
CDR3nt: TGTGCCAGCAGTCGACAGGGGGAACCCCAGCATTTT
CDR3aa: CASSRQGEPQHF

abundance: NA
d_gene: TRBD1
v_gene: TRBV28
len: 14
j_gene: TRBJ1-1
CDR3nt: TGTGCCAGCAAATCCGGGACAGGGAACACTGAAGCTTTCTTT
CDR3aa: CASKSGTGNTEAFF

abundance: NA
d_gene: NA
v_gene: TRBV9
len: 14
j_gene: TRBJ2-7
CDR3nt: TGTGCCAGCAGCGTAGGGGGGCTCACCTACGAGCAGTACTTC
CDR3aa: CASSVGGLTYEQYF

abundance: NA
d_gene: NA
v_gene: TRBV5-1
len: 14
j_gene: TRBJ1-3
CDR3nt: TGCGCCAGCAGCCTGGCAGGGGTTGGAAACACCATATATTTT
CDR3aa: CASSLAGVGNTIYF

abundance: NA
d_gene: TRBD1
v_gene: TRBV6-6
len: 15
j_gene: TRBJ1-5
CDR3nt: TGTGCCAGCAGTTACTCTTCGACAGGGTGGCAGCCCCAGCATTTT
CDR3aa: CASSYSSTGWQPQHF

abundance: NA
d_gene: NA
v_gene: TRBV14
len: 15
j_gene: TRBJ2-5
CDR3nt: TGTGCCAGCAGCCCACTTGACAGGTACCAAGAGACCCAGTACTTC
CDR3aa: CASSPLDRYQETQYF

abundance: NA
d_gene: TRBD1
v_gene: TRBV4-1
len: 16
j_gene: TRBJ1-2
CDR3nt: TGCGCCAGCAGCCAAGATGCGGGACAGTACGGCTATGGCTACACCTTC
CDR3aa: CASSQDAGQYGYGYTF

abundance: NA
d_gene: NA
v_gene: TRBV10-3
len: 14
j_gene: TRBJ1-1
CDR3nt: TGTGCCATCAGTGACTCGGGGGGGACCACTGAAGCTTTCTTT
CDR3aa: CAISDSGGTTEAFF

abundance: NA
d_gene: NA
v_gene: TRBV7-2
len: 13
j_gene: TRBJ2-7
CDR3nt: TGTGCCAGCAGCTTAGACGGACTCTACGAGCAGTACTTC
CDR3aa: CASSLDGLYEQYF

abundance: NA
d_gene: TRBD1
v_gene: TRBV7-3
len: 15
j_gene: TRBJ2-2
CDR3nt: TGTGCCAGCAGCGTACAGGGGTCGACCACCGGGGAGCTGTTTTTT
CDR3aa: CASSVQGSTTGELFF

abundance: few
d_gene: NA
v_gene: TRBV18
len: 14
j_gene: TRBJ2-1
CDR3nt: TGTGCCAGCTCACCCGACAGCTCCTACAATGAGCAGTTCTTC
CDR3aa: CASSPDSSYNEQFF

abundance: NA
d_gene: NA
v_gene: TRBV19
len: 14
j_gene: TRBJ2-1
CDR3nt: TGTGCCAGTAGTTTAGTCCCGCCACTCAATGAGCAGTTCTTC
CDR3aa: CASSLVPPLNEQFF

abundance: NA
d_gene: TRBD1
v_gene: TRBV11-2
len: 19
j_gene: TRBJ2-6
CDR3nt: TGTGCCAGCAGCCCTAGGACAGGGCAAATTCTGTCTGGGGCCAACGTCCTGACTTTC
CDR3aa: CASSPRTGQILSGANVLTF

abundance: NA
d_gene: NA
v_gene: TRBV9
len: 16
j_gene: TRBJ1-2
CDR3nt: TGTGCCAGCAGCGTAGGAGACAATCCCCTATCCTATGGCTACACCTTC
CDR3aa: CASSVGDNPLSYGYTF

abundance: NA
d_gene: TRBD2
v_gene: TRBV6-1
len: 18
j_gene: TRBJ2-3
CDR3nt: TGTGCCAGCAGTGCCACACTAGCGGGAGGGCGGTACACAGATACGCAGTATTTT
CDR3aa: CASSATLAGGRYTDTQYF

abundance: NA
d_gene: NA
v_gene: TRBV7-9
len: 15
j_gene: TRBJ1-2
CDR3nt: TGTGCCAGCAGCTCCCTTCAGGAAGCTTACTATGGCTACACCTTC
CDR3aa: CASSSLQEAYYGYTF